Listed here is a single T cell receptor (beta chain). This clone was seen ten or more times. No antigen is known for it. It has no much larger one-base neighbor in the sample; base qualities were not kept. This record belongs to a study of metastatic and nonmetastatic thyroid tumors (dated by TCRdb to 2018 to 2021). Regarding the research as a whole: The researchers compared repertoires between peripheral blood samples and tumor or nodule tissue samples from patients with malignant or benign thyroid disease. Beyond this particular receptor, the publication reports: In both blood and tumor samples, TCR beta diversity was reported to be significantly higher in malignant tumors than in benign nodules.

No patient had received any treatment before thyroid surgery. Using T-cell receptor beta sequencing, the researchers looked back retrospectively at clinical samples from patients, gathered between about 2011 and 2019. The library was prepared using PCR. Sequenced on an Illumina HiSeq 4000. High-throughput sequencing was used to profile the TCR beta-chain CDR3 region of each patient. As for the authors' bioinformatics: CDR3 differences across clinicopathological groups were used to build a classifier for discriminating distant-metastatic papillary thyroid cancer patients. The Shannon index was used to measure repertoire diversity, and the Morisita-Horn index was used to measure how similar tumor and blood repertoires were. TCRdb reworked the public reads: Q25 trimming with fastp, MiXCR clone assembly, productive beta chains retained. It is TCRdb's table, rather than the study itself, that gives the V and J calls and clone size. Here the sample has approximately 22,000 clones; around 15% occur a single time. The top ten clonotypes cover roughly 10% of the sample.

The CDR3 runs 14 amino acids, cysteine and phenylalanine included. The sequence is cut down to CDR3 DNA, 42 bases in frame from base 1. The germline ends are 14 bases apart after V is trimmed by 6 bases and J by 3 bases. CDR1 and CDR2 were assigned from the germline V gene as MDHEN and SYDVKM. The rearrangement combines TRBV28 with TRBJ2-5; the D region possibly corresponds to TRBD1 (5 bases align). Sequenced input: tumor tissue. The TCR originated in a female donor with papillary thyroid cancer or a benign thyroid nodule (not recorded which). Some clones in this sample may be carry-over from other donors' samples. At the DNA level, the sequence is TGTGCCAGCAGCACAAAATGGGGCAAAGAGACCCAGTACTTC. Protein translation: CASSTKWGKETQYF.